This T cell receptor beta chain appears in the sequencing data of a study of blood T cell repertoires in COVID-19. Authors' methods: The assay estimated nucleated cells by amplifying reference gene primers. Here immunoSEQ multiplex PCR was the method, and the copy in TCRdb shows in-frame clones only, minus some. The V and J calls and clone size are taken from that table; D and trimming were inferred from the DNA. The data contain approximately 250,000 clones, just over 85% of them singletons. The receptor's source is a man under 40 who had recovered from COVID-19. The sequenced material came from peripheral blood.

In DNA form, the CDR3 reads TGTGCCAGCAGCCCGGGACAGGGAGATTCACCCCTCCACTTT. This translates into CASSPGQGDSPLHF. The chain combines TRBV5-4 with TRBJ1-6; 9 nucleotides align to TRBD1. The CDR3 spans 14 residues. CDR1 is SGHNT, CDR2 YYREEE, per germline (reference sequence). Trimming cost V 4 bases and J 8 bases; bases outside gene matches: 4.